The entry below gives a single TCR beta chain sequence along with its context. Its target is not known. Cultured CD4+ T cells had their DNA profiled by the Oncomine TCR Beta short-read assay. TCRdb ran MiXCR on the PCR reads and lists one entry per CDR3 protein. The sample lists about 22,000 distinct CDR3 sequences; about a third were seen once. Germline V gene lookup returns CDR1 DFQATT and CDR2 SNEGSKA (reference sequence). Trimming took 0 bases from V and 7 from J, leaving 19 bases between them. The CDR3 is made up of 16 amino acids. Described time point: late sampling 161 to 241 days after vaccination in a few convalescent patients. The treatment: roughly 11-day PBMC culture with coronavirus spike peptide pools or control peptides (ViraFEST assay). The data were obtained in a study of vaccination and CD4 T cells after COVID-19.

The source of this sequence is a human donor who had recovered from COVID-19. The specimen comprised CD4+ T cells from blood, cultured in vitro, sampled about 7 months after SARS-CoV-2 vaccination. This chain uses TRBV20-1 with TRBJ1-5, with a weak D call TRBD1 (5 bases). The CDR3 nucleotides read TGCAGTGCTAGAGATCTAACCTTGGGGGTTAACCAGCCCCAGCATTTT. It specifies CSARDLTLGVNQPQHF.